The 10 T cell receptor beta chains in this list originate from one sample, sequenced in a study of T cell repertoires in cytomegalovirus infection. For these receptors, no antigen is known. TCRdb processed the reads anew with MiXCR; each CDR3 protein has one entry. The sample has about 89,000 distinct CDR3 sequences; 25% to 30% are singletons. The specimen was CD8+ T cells from cultured PBMCs, collected from culture after CMV antigen stimulation. The receptors here all came from a human donor in good health (CMV status not recorded). Some clones in this sample may be carry-over from other donors' samples.

This clonotype was recorded at least ten times. The chain recombines TRBV20-1 with TRBJ2-7, with D possibly TRBD1 on 5 matching bases. CDR3 length: 17 amino acids. V was cut by 1 base and J by 0 bases, with 19 bases left in between. Germline V gene lookup returns CDR1 DFQATT and CDR2 SNEGSKA (reference sequence). The CDR3 is CSARGTMTEDASYEQYF. In nucleotides, the CDR3 is TGCAGTGCTAGAGGTACGATGACAGAGGACGCCTCCTACGAGCAGTACTTC.

The CDR3 coding sequence is TGTGCCAGCAGCTCTATGGCGGCCGAGCAGTACTTC. It specifies CASSSMAAEQYF. The V gene is TRBV7-8, the J gene TRBJ2-7; D unclear. Germline V CDR1 and CDR2: SGHVS, FQNEAQ. Trimming pared 4 bases from V and 6 bases from J, leaving 10 bases between. This CDR3 is built from 12 residues.

This clonotype was counted at least ten times. J is TRBJ2-1 and V is TRBV7-6; D remains ambiguous. The CDR3 contains 13 residues. Germline lookup yields CDR1 SGHVS and CDR2 FNYEAQ. The V end lost 1 base, the J end lost 7 bases, and 8 bases lay between the germline ends. CDR3 nucleotide sequence: TGTGCCAGCAGCTTAGAGTGGGGTAATGAGCAGTTCTTC. It encodes CASSLEWGNEQFF.

This chain connects TRBV6-1 to TRBJ2-5, with a possible D match to TRBD1 (8 bases). This CDR3 region has 15 residues. Trimming left V 5 bases short and J 2 bases short, with 15 bases between. Germline CDR1 reads MNHNS; CDR2 reads SASEGT. The CDR3 protein is CASSSTQGGQETQYF. The CDR3 DNA is TGTGCCAGCAGTTCGACACAGGGGGGGCAAGAGACCCAGTACTTC.

This chain connects TRBV7-8 to TRBJ2-3; 8 nucleotides match TRBD2. Germline V CDR1 and CDR2: SGHVS, FQNEAQ. V was clipped by 3 bases and J by 1 base; unmatched bases: 3. The CDR3 spans 15 residues. In DNA, the CDR3 is TGTGCCAGCAGCTTCGGGCGGGGGGGCACAGATACGCAGTATTTT. It codes for CASSFGRGGTDTQYF.

This chain connects TRBV28 to TRBJ2-5, with 7 bases matching TRBD2. Germline V gene data show CDR1 as MDHEN and CDR2 as SYDVKM. The CDR3 covers 14 residues. J was trimmed by 5 bases and V by 5 bases; bases with no gene match: 8. DNA for the CDR3: TGTGCCAGCAGTCCCCCCGGGGGGTTGGAGACCCAGTACTTC. Translation: CASSPPGGLETQYF.

Ten or more counts support this clonotype. The chain combines TRBV7-8 with TRBJ2-5; 10 positions match TRBD2. CDR1 and CDR2 from the germline V gene are SGHVS and FQNEAQ. The length of the CDR3 is 15 residues. Trimming took 7 bases from V and 2 from J; bases not matched to a gene: 7. In DNA, the CDR3 is TGTGCCAGCACCCAAGCGGGGGGGCCTCAAGAGACCCAGTACTTC. This gives the protein CASTQAGGPQETQYF.

This clonotype was detected a few times. The chain carries TRBV27 and TRBJ2-2, with D uncertain. This CDR3 comprises 15 residues. V was pared by 2 bases and J by 6 bases, with 13 bases between. Looked up from germline, CDR1 is MNHEY and CDR2 is SMNVEV (reference sequence). The CDR3 DNA is TGTGCCAGCAGTTTAGTACTCGCCCTGGCCGGGGAGCTGTTTTTT. Translation gives CASSLVLALAGELFF.

This clonotype has only a few counts. The V and J genes are TRBV5-1 and TRBJ1-2; tentatively, D is TRBD1 (6 bases). The CDR3 is made up of 14 amino acids. The ends were cut back, 6 bases at V and 4 bases at J, with 16 bases in the middle. Germline values: CDR1 SGHRS, CDR2 YFSETQ. The CDR3 loop reads CASNPDRHIYGYTF. CDR3 coding DNA: TGCGCCAGCAACCCCGACAGGCACATCTATGGCTACACCTTC.

This clonotype was picked up a small number of times. The chain links TRBV3-1 to TRBJ2-1, with D tentatively TRBD1 (7 bases). Trimming shortened V by 1 base and J by 2 bases, and 18 bases separated the two germline ends. From germline, CDR1 is LGHDT and CDR2 YNNKEL (reference sequence). The CDR3 is 18 amino acids. The CDR3 DNA is TGTGCCAGCAGCCAAGGACCCCGCAGGGGGGTCACCTACAATGAGCAGTTCTTC. Its translation is CASSQGPRRGVTYNEQFF.